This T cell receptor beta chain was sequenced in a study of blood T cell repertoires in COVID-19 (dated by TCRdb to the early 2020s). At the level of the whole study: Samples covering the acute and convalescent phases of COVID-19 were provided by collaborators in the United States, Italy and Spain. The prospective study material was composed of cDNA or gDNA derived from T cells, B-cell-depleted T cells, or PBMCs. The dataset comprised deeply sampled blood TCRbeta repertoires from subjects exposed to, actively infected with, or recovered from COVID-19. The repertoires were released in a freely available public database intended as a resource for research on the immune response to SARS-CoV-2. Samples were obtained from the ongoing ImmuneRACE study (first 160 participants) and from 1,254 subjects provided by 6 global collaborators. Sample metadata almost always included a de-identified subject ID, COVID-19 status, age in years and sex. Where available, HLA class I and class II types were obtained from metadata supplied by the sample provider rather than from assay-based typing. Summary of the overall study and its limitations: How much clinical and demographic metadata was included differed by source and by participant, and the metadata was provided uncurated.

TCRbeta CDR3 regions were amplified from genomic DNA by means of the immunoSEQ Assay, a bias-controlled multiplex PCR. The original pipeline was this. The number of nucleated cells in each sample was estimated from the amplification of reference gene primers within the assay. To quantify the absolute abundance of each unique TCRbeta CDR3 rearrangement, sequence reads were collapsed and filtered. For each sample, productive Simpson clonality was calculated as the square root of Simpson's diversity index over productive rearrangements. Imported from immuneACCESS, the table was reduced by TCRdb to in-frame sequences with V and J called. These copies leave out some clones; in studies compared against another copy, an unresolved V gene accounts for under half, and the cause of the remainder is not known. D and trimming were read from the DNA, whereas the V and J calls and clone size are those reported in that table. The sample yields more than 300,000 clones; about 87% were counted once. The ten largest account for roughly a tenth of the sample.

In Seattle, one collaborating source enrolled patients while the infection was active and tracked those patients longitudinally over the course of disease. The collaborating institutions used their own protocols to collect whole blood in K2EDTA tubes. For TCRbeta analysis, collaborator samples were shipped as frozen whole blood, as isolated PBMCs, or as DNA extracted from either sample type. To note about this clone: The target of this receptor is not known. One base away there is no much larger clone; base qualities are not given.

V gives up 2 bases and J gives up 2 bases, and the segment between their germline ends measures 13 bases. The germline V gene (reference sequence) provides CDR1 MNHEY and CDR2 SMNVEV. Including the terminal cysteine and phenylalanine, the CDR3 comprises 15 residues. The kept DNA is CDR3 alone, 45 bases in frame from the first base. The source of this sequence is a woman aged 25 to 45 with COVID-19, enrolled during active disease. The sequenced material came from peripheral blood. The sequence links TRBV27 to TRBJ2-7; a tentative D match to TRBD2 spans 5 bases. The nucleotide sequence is TGTGCCAGCAGTTTACGGCGGGTCCCGACCTACGAGCAGTACTTC. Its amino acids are CASSLRRVPTYEQYF.